These 14 T cell receptor beta chains share one sample of origin, sequenced in a study of identical twins. TCRdb redid the calling of the 5' RACE reads with MiXCR, one entry per CDR3 protein. The sample carries 570,000 or so distinct CDR3 sequences, nearly 10% recorded once. These sequences were also reported in another study, on yellow fever vaccine responses in identical twins.

The sequenced sample was PBMCs. Receptor source: a woman aged 18-29 years in good health.

V usage is TRBV19 and J usage is TRBJ1-1; D is possibly TRBD1 (6 bases). Germline V gene sequence: CDR1 LNHDA, CDR2 SQIVND (reference sequence). The CDR3 covers 15 residues. Trimming cost V 1 base and J 1 base, with 10 bases left between them. The CDR3 sequence: CASSIAGAQNTEAFF. CDR3 in DNA: TGTGCCAGTAGTATAGCGGGGGCGCAGAACACTGAAGCTTTCTTT.

This clonotype has more than one count but fewer than ten. The chain employs TRBV3-1 and TRBJ2-3; the D is unclear. Germline CDR1 is LGHDT and CDR2 is YNNKEL (reference sequence). This CDR3 has 17 residues. Deletions cut 0 bases from V and 0 bases from J, with 13 bases between. The CDR3 nucleotides read TGTGCCAGCAGCCAAGAAGCTAGATCCGGTAGCACAGATACGCAGTATTTT. Its protein is CASSQEARSGSTDTQYF.

Ten or more counts support this clonotype. The chain combines TRBV6-4 with TRBJ2-1; no clear D gene. CDR3 length: 14 residues. V was pared by 5 bases and J by 8 bases, with 16 bases between. CDR1 MRHNA and CDR2 SNTAGT come from the germline V gene. In DNA, the CDR3 is TGTGCCAGCAGTCCTCGTCCGTCCCAGGATGAGCAGTTCTTC. This sequence encodes CASSPRPSQDEQFF.

The table lists this clonotype with a few counts. A much bigger clone sits one base away, suggesting this may be a read error. This rearrangement joins TRBV5-1 to TRBJ2-2; 13 nucleotides match TRBD2. The germline CDR1 and CDR2 sequences are SGHRS and YFSETQ. The CDR3 has 16 residues. Unmatched junction bases numbered 3, after V lost 3 bases and J lost 4 bases. In DNA form, the CDR3 reads TGCGCCAGCAGCTCCCGGACTAGCGGGAGCACCGGGGAGCTGTTTTTT. Translating gives CASSSRTSGSTGELFF.

This clonotype was seen at least ten times. The chain is built from TRBV7-9 and TRBJ1-1; D is undetermined. The CDR3 is made up of 15 amino acids. Trimming removed 0 bases at V and 1 base at J, with 9 bases between. Germline lookup yields CDR1 SEHNR and CDR2 FQNEAQ (reference sequence). CDR3 coding DNA: TGTGCCAGCAGCTTAGCGCCGCCTAAGAACACTGAAGCTTTCTTT. This sequence encodes CASSLAPPKNTEAFF.

The chain has TRBV5-5 and TRBJ1-2, with D possibly being TRBD1 (6 bases). This CDR3 has 14 amino acids. Trimming left V 1 base short and J 4 bases short, with 11 bases between. Germline assignment: CDR1 SGHKS and CDR2 YYEKEE (reference sequence). CDR3 sequence (DNA): TGTGCCAGCAGCTTGTGGACAGCCCTCTATGGCTACACCTTC. Translated, it gives CASSLWTALYGYTF.

The chain recombines TRBV5-1 with TRBJ2-7, with D possibly matching TRBD1 (6 bases). There are 19 residues in the CDR3. V was cut by 0 bases and J by 2 bases, with 24 bases left in between. From germline, CDR1 is SGHRS and CDR2 YFSETQ. DNA of the CDR3: TGCGCCAGCAGCTTGGAGTTAGGTGTCGGTTGGGGGCATACCTACGAGCAGTACTTC. As protein: CASSLELGVGWGHTYEQYF.

In its sample, this clonotype was seen a few times. The genes are TRBV20-1 and TRBJ2-3, with 9 bases matching TRBD1. CDR3 length: 14 residues. Trimming removed 3 bases from V and 5 bases from J; junction bases left unmatched: 6. Germline CDR1 is DFQATT and CDR2 is SNEGSKA (reference sequence). The CDR3, as DNA: TGCAGTGCTAGGGGACAGGGCGGTTTAGATACGCAGTATTTT. Translating it yields CSARGQGGLDTQYF.

This clonotype has just a few counts. This chain joins TRBV7-8 and TRBJ2-5; D unclear. There are 12 residues in the CDR3. Trimming left V 7 bases short and J 5 bases short, with 11 bases between. CDR1 and CDR2 (germline): SGHVS, FQNEAQ. CDR3 DNA: TGTGCCAGCACATACCTCTCGGAGACCCAGTACTTC. This gives the protein CASTYLSETQYF.

The sample holds a few counts of this clonotype. V gene TRBV20-1 combines with J gene TRBJ2-7, with D possibly matching TRBD1 (6 bases). Trimming left V 6 bases short and J 1 base short, with 16 bases between. Germline CDR1 reads DFQATT; CDR2 reads SNEGSKA (reference sequence). The CDR3 is 14 amino acids. The CDR3 sequence: CSAISGAASYEQYF. The CDR3 region has the DNA TGCAGTGCAATTTCAGGGGCGGCATCCTACGAGCAGTACTTC.

This clonotype was detected many times. The rearrangement links TRBV29-1 to TRBJ1-1, with TRBD1 matching 10 bases. The V segment lost 5 bases and the J segment 3 bases; nucleotides outside the gene matches: 6. Germline values: CDR1 SQVTM, CDR2 ANQGSEA. The CDR3 is made up of 14 amino acids. As DNA, the CDR3 is TGCAGCGTTTCCCCGACAGGGGGCTACACTGAAGCTTTCTTT. Its protein product is CSVSPTGGYTEAFF.

This clonotype has just a few counts. The chain couples TRBV15 to TRBJ1-6; no clear D. Germline CDR1 and CDR2: LNHNV and YYDKDF (reference sequence). The ends were cut back, 0 bases at V and 5 bases at J, with 8 bases in the middle. The CDR3 spans 15 residues. The CDR3 DNA follows: TGTGCCACCAGCAGAGATAGAGTGGATAATTCACCCCTCCACTTT. Protein: CATSRDRVDNSPLHF.

The rearrangement links TRBV29-1 to TRBJ1-2; a weak D match, TRBD1 (5 bases). V lost 3 bases, J lost 3 bases, and 14 bases lay in between. This CDR3 spans 14 amino acids. In germline, CDR1 is SQVTM, CDR2 ANQGSEA. The DNA of the CDR3 is TGCAGCGTTGAGAATGAGGACACCTACTATGGCTACACCTTC. As protein: CSVENEDTYYGYTF.

The V and J genes are TRBV7-2 and TRBJ1-2; 8 nucleotides align to TRBD1. This CDR3 is 17 amino acids long. The germline CDR1 and CDR2 sequences are SGHTA and FQGNSA. The V and J ends lost 2 bases and 4 bases, in that order; junction bases with no gene match: 12. This chain's CDR3 is CASSLRTGSGFFYGYTF. The CDR3 DNA sequence: TGTGCCAGCAGCTTACGGACAGGGTCGGGATTTTTCTATGGCTACACCTTC.